Below, 8 T cell receptor beta chains from the same sample are listed, as sequenced in a study of blood T cell repertoires in COVID-19. TCRdb's table, derived via immunoSEQ multiplex PCR, lists solely in-frame clones and lacks some. The table has just over 300,000 clones, just under 90% seen once. The specimen was peripheral blood. Every receptor here comes from a woman aged 25 to 39 with COVID-19, enrolled during active disease.

This chain uses TRBV3-1 (or the pseudogene TRBV3-2) with TRBJ2-5, with 7 nucleotides matching TRBD2. Germline CDR1 LGHDT, CDR2 YNNKEL (reference sequence). The CDR3 is 13 amino acids. With 4 bases clipped from V and 4 bases from J, the junction kept 3 bases outside the gene matches. The CDR3 loop is CASSLGGIETQYF. The CDR3 bases are TGTGCCAGCAGCCTCGGGGGGATAGAGACCCAGTACTTC.

J is TRBJ2-1 and V is TRBV25-1; TRBD1 might be the D (5 bases). With 4 bases removed from V and 8 bases from J, the gap between germline ends came to 9 bases. CDR1 is MGHDK and CDR2 is SYGVNS in the germline V gene. CDR3 length: 12 amino acids. CDR3 nucleotides: TGTGCCAGCAGTGTGACAGTTCATGAGCAGTTCTTC. As protein: CASSVTVHEQFF.

The chain links TRBV6-1 to TRBJ1-1; 10 bases match TRBD1. From germline, CDR1 is MNHNS and CDR2 SASEGT. With 3 bases clipped from V and 4 bases from J, the junction kept 2 bases outside the gene matches. There are 14 residues in the CDR3. In DNA form, the CDR3 reads TGTGCCAGCAGTGATCGGGACAGGGGCACTGAAGCTTTCTTT. Translated: CASSDRDRGTEAFF.

V usage is TRBV6-5 and J usage is TRBJ2-7, with D possibly TRBD2 on 6 matching bases. This CDR3 contains 14 residues. The germline CDR1 and CDR2 sequences are MNHEY and SVGAGI. V was shortened by 6 bases and J by 2 bases, with 14 bases between the two germline ends. The CDR3 region is CASRAGRGPYEQYV. The CDR3 DNA sequence: TGTGCCAGCAGGGCGGGAAGAGGGCCCTACGAGCAGTACGTC.

This sequence joins TRBV18 and TRBJ1-4; 7 nucleotides align to TRBD1. V shed 4 bases, J shed 5 bases, and the junction held 7 bases outside the gene matches. This CDR3 region has 15 residues. Germline CDR1 reads KGHSH; CDR2 reads LQKENI. CDR3 in amino acids: CASSRTGDRNEKLFF. CDR3 nucleotide sequence: TGTGCCAGCTCACGAACGGGGGACAGAAATGAAAAACTGTTTTTT.

The chain recombines TRBV27 with TRBJ1-5; 9 nucleotides align to TRBD1. The V segment lost 6 bases and the J segment 3 bases; nucleotides outside the gene matches: 6. Germline V gene lookup returns CDR1 MNHEY and CDR2 SMNVEV (reference sequence). The CDR3 runs to 15 residues. The CDR3 loop is CASSLGQGINQPQHF. CDR3 coding DNA: TGTGCCAGCAGCCTAGGACAGGGGATCAATCAGCCCCAGCATTTT.

This chain connects TRBV18 to TRBJ1-5; D perhaps matches TRBD1 (6 bases). Trimming shortened V by 2 bases and J by 6 bases, and 11 bases separated the two germline ends. CDR3 length equals 14 residues. Per germline, CDR1 KGHSH and CDR2 LQKENI. In nucleotides, the CDR3 is TGTGCCAGCTCACCAGGCACCAGGGGTCAGCCCCAGCATTTT. It is translated as CASSPGTRGQPQHF. The whole variable domain, remainder taken from reference TRBV18 and TRBJ1-5, is NAGVMQNPRHLVRRRGQEARLRCSPMKGHSHVYWYRQLPEEGLKFMVYLQKENIIDESGMPKERFSAEFPKEGPSILRIQQVVRGDSAAYFCASSPGTRGQPQHFGDGTRLSIL.

The genes are TRBV19 and TRBJ1-5; 8 bases are shared with TRBD1. J was trimmed by 9 bases and V by 6 bases; bases with no gene match: 13. Germline CDR1 and CDR2: LNHDA and SQIVND (reference sequence). This CDR3 has 15 residues. The CDR3 protein is CASRDPRGLSRPQHF. The CDR3, as DNA: TGTGCCAGTAGAGACCCCAGGGGGCTAAGCCGGCCCCAGCATTTT.